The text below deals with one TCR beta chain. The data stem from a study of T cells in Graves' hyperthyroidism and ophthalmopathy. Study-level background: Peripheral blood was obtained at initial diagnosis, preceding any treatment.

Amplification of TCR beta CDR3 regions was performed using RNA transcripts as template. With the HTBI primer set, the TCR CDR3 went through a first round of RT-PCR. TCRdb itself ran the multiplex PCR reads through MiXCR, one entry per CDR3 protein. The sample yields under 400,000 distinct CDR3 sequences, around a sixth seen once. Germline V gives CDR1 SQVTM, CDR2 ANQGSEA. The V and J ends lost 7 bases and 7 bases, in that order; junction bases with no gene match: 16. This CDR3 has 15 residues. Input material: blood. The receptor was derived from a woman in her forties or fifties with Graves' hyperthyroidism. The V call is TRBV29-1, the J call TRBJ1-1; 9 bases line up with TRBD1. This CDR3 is CSGSGTGWRRDEAFF. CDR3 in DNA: TGCAGCGGATCCGGGACAGGGTGGAGGAGGGATGAAGCTTTCTTT.